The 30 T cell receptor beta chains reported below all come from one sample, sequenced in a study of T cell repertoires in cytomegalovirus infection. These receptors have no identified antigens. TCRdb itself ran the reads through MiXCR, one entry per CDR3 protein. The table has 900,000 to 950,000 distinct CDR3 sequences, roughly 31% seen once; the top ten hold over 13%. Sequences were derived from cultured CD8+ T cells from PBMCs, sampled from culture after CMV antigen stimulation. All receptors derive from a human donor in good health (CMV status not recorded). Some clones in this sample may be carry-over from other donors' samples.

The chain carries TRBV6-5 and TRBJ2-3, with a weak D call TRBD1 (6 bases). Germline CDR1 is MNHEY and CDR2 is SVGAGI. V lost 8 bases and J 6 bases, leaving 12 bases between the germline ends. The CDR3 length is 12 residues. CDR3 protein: CASSEGVDTQYF. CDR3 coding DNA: TGTGCCAGCTCTGAGGGGGTGGATACGCAGTATTTT.

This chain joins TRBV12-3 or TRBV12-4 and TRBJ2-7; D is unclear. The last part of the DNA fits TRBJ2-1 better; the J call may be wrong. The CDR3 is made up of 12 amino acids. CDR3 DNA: TGTGCCAGCAGTTTAGCGGGTATCGAGCAGTTCTTC. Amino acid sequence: CASSLAGIEQFF.

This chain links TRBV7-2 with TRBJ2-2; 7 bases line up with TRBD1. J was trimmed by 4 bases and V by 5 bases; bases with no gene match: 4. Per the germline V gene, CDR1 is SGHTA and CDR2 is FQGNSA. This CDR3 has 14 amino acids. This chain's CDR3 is CASSNDRATGELFF. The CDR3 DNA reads TGTGCCAGCAGCAACGACAGGGCCACCGGGGAGCTGTTTTTT.

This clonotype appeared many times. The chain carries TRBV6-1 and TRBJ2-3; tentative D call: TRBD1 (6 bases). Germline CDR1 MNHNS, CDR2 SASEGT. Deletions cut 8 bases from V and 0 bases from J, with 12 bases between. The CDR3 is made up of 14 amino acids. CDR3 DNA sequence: TGTGCCAGCTATAGGACAGCTAGCACAGATACGCAGTATTTT. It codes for CASYRTASTDTQYF.

DNA of the CDR3: TGCAGCGTTGTGGGGGCCCGTGGGCGCCTTTCCGGGGATGAGCAGTTCTTC. It translates to CSVVGARGRLSGDEQFF. The rearrangement links TRBV29-1 to TRBJ2-1, with a possible D match to TRBD1 (6 bases). CDR1 SQVTM and CDR2 ANQGSEA come from the germline V gene. CDR3 length: 17 amino acids. V was pared by 4 bases and J by 8 bases, with 27 bases between.

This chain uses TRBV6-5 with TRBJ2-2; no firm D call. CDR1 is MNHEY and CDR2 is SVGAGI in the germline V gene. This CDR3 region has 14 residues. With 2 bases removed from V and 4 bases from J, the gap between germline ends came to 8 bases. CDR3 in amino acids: CASSYRPFTGELFF. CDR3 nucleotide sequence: TGTGCCAGCAGTTACCGGCCTTTCACCGGGGAGCTGTTTTTT.

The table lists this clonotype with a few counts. The CDR3 is CASSLRGRGTETQYF. The DNA of the CDR3 is TGTGCCAGCAGTTTAAGAGGCAGGGGGACAGAGACCCAGTACTTC. The chain has TRBV27 and TRBJ2-5; 7 positions match TRBD1. Germline CDR1 MNHEY, CDR2 SMNVEV (reference sequence). V lost 2 bases, J lost 4 bases, and 7 bases stayed unmatched. This CDR3 is built from 15 residues.

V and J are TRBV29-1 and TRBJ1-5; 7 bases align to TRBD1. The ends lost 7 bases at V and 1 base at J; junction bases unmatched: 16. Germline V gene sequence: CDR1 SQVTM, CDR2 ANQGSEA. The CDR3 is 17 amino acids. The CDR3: CSERDRVYVRSNQPQHF. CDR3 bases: TGCAGCGAGCGCGACAGGGTCTACGTGAGAAGCAATCAGCCCCAGCATTTT.

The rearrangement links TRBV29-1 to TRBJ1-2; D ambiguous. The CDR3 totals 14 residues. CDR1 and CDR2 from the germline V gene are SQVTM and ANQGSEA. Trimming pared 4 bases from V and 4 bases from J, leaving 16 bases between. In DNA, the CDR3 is TGCAGCGTTGGAGGTGGAGACCTTGGCTATGGCTACACCTTC. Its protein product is CSVGGGDLGYGYTF.

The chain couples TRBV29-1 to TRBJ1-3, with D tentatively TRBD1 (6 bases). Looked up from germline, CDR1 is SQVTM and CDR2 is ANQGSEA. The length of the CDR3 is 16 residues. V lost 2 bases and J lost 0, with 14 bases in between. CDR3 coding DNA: TGCAGCGTTGAAAGGGGGGACATCCGCTCTGGAAACACCATATATTTT. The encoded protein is CSVERGDIRSGNTIYF.

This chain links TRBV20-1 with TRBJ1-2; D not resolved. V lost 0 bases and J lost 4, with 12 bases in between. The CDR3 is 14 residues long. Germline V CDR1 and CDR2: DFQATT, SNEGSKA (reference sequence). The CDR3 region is CSARDWRQSYGYTF. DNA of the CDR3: TGCAGTGCTAGAGATTGGAGGCAGTCCTATGGCTACACCTTC.

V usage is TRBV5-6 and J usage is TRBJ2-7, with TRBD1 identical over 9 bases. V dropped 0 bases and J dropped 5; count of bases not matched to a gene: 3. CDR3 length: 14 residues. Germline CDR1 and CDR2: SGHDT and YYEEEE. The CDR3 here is CASSLAGQGNEQYV. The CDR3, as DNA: TGTGCCAGCAGCTTGGCCGGACAGGGGAACGAGCAGTACGTC.

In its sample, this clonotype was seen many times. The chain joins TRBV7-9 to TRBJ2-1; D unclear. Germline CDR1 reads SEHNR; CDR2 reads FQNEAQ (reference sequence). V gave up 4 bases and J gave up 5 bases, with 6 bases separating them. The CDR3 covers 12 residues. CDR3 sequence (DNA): TGTGCCAGCAGCTATCAAAACAATGAGCAGTTCTTC. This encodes CASSYQNNEQFF.

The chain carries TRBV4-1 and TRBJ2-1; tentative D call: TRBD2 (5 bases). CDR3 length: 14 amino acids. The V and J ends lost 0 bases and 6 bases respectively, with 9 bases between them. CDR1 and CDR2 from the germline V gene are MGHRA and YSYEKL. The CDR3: CASSQDLAGNEQFF. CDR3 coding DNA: TGCGCCAGCAGCCAAGATCTTGCGGGCAATGAGCAGTTCTTC.

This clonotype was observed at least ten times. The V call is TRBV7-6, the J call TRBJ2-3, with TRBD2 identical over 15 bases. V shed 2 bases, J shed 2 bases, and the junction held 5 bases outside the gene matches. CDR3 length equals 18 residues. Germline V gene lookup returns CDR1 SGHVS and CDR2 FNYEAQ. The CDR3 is CASSLSGTSGGFTDTQYF. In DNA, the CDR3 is TGTGCCAGCAGCTTATCCGGGACTAGCGGGGGGTTCACAGATACGCAGTATTTT.

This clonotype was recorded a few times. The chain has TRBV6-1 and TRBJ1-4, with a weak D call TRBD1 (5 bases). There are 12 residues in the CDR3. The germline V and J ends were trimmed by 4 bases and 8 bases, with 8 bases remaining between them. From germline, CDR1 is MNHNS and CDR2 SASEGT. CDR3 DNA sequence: TGTGCCAGCAGTGGGGACGGGGAAAAACTGTTTTTT. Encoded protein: CASSGDGEKLFF.

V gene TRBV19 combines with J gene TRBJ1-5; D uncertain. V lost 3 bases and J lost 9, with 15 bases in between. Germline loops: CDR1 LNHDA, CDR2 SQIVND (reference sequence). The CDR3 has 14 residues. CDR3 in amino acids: CASSIPTPASPQHF. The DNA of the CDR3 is TGTGCCAGTAGTATTCCCACCCCCGCATCGCCCCAGCATTTT.

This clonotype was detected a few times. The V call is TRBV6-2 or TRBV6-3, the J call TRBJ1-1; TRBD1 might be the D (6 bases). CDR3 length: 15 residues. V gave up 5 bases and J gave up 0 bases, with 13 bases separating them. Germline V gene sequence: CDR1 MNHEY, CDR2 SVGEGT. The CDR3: CASSGPGHMNTEAFF. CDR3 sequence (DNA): TGTGCCAGCAGTGGTCCGGGACACATGAACACTGAAGCTTTCTTT.

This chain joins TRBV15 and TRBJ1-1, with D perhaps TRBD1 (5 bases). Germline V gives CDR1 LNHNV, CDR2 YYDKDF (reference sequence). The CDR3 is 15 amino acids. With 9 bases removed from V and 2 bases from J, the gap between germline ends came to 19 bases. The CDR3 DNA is TGTGCCACAGGGACCGTCCTGGGGTTAAACACTGAAGCTTTCTTT. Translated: CATGTVLGLNTEAFF.

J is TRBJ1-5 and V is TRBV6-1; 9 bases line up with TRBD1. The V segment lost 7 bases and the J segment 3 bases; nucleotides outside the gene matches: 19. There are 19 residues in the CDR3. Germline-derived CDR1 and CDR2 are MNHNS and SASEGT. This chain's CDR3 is CASTVGITQTGGSNQPQHF. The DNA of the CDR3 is TGTGCCAGCACGGTCGGAATAACCCAGACAGGGGGATCCAATCAGCCCCAGCATTTT.

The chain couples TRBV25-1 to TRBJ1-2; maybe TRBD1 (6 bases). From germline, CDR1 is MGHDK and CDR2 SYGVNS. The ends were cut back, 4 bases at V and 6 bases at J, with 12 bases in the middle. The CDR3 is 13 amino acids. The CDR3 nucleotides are TGTGCCAGCAGTGTAGGGGGGCGGGATGGCTACACCTTC. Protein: CASSVGGRDGYTF.

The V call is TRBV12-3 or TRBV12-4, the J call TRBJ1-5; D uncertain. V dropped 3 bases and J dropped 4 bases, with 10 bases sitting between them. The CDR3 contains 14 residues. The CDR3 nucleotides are TGTGCCAGCAGTTTTGGTAGGTGGAATCAGCCCCAGCATTTT. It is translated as CASSFGRWNQPQHF.

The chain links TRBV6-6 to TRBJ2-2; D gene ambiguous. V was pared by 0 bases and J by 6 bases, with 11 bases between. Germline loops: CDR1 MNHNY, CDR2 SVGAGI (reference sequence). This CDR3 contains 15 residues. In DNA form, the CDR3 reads TGTGCCAGCAGTTACTCGGCACTCTTCCCCGGGGAGCTGTTTTTT. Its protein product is CASSYSALFPGELFF.

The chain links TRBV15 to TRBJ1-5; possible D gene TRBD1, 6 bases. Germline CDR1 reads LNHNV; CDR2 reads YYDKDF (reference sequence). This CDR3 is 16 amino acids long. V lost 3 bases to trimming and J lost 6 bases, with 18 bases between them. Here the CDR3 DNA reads TGTGCCACCAGCAGCCTAGGGGGAGGCGCCGGTCAGCCCCAGCATTTT. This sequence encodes CATSSLGGGAGQPQHF.

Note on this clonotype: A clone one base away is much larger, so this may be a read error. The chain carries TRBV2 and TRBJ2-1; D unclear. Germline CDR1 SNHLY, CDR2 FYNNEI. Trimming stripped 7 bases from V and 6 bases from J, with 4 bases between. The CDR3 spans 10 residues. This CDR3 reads CASTGNEQFF. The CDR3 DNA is TGTGCCAGCACGGGCAATGAGCAGTTCTTC.

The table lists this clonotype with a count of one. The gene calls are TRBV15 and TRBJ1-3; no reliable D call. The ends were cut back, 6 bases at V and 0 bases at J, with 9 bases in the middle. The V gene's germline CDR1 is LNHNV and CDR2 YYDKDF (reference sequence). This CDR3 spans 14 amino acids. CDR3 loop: CATRGVTSGNTIYF. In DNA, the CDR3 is TGTGCCACCAGAGGAGTCACCTCTGGAAACACCATATATTTT. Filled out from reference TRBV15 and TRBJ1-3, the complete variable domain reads DAMVIQNPRYQVTQFGKPVTLSCSQTLNHNVMYWYQQKSSQAPKLLFHYYDKDFNNEADTPDNFQSRRPNTSFCFLDIRSPGLGDTAMYLCATRGVTSGNTIYFGEGSWLTVV.

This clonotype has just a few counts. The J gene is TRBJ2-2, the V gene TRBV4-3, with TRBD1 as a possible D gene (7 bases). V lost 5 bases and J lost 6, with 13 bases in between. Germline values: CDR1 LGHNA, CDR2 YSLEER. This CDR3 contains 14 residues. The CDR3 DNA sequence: TGCGCCAGCAGCGCGGGACAGCTGGCCGGGGAGCTGTTTTTT. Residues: CASSAGQLAGELFF.

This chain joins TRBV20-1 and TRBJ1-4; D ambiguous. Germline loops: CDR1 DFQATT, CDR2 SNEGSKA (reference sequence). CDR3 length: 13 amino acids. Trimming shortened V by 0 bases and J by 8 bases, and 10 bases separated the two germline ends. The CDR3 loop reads CSARDGRSEKLFF. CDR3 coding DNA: TGCAGTGCTAGAGATGGTAGGAGCGAAAAACTGTTTTTT.

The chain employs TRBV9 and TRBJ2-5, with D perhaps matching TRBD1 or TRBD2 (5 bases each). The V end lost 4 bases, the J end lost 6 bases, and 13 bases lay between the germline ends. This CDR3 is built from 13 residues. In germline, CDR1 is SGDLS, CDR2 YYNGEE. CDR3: CASSPSGGQTQYF. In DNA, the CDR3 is TGTGCCAGCAGCCCAAGTGGGGGTCAGACCCAGTACTTC. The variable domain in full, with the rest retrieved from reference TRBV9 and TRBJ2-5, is DSGVTQTPKHLITATGQRVTLRCSPRSGDLSVYWYQQSLDQGLQFLIQYYNGEERAKGNILERFSAQQFPDLHSELNLSSLELGDSALYFCASSPSGGQTQYFGPGTRLLVL.

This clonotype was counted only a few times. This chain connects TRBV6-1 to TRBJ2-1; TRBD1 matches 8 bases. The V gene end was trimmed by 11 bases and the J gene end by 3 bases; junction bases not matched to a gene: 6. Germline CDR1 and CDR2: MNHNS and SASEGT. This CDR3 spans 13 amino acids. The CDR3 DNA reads TGTGCCTCCGGGACAGGACTCTACAATGAGCAGTTCTTC. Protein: CASGTGLYNEQFF.